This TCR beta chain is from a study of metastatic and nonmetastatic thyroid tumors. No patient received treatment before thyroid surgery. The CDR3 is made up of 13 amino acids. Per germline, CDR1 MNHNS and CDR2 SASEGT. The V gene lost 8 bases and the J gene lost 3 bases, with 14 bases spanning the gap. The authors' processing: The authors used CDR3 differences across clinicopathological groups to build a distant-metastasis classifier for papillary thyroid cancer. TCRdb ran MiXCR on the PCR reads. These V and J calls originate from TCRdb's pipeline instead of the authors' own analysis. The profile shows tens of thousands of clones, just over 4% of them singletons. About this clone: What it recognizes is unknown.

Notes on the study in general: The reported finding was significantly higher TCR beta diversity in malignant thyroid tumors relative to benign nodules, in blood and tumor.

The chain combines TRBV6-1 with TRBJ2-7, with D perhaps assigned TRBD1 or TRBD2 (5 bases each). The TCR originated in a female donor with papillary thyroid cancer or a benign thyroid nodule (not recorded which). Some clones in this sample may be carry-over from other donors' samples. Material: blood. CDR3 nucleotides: TGTGCCAGCTCGGGGTCAGGGTTCTACGAGCAGTACTTC. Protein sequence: CASSGSGFYEQYF.